Detailed here is one T cell receptor (beta chain). Generated by immunoSEQ multiplex PCR, the TCRdb table keeps only in-frame clones and is missing some. The sample has around 300,000 clones; roughly 84% are singletons. These data are taken from a study of blood T cell repertoires in COVID-19. CDR1 and CDR2 (germline): LGHNA, YSLEER. V was pared by 0 bases and J by 2 bases, with 17 bases of the junction left unmatched. The CDR3 is 20 amino acids. V gene TRBV4-3 combines with J gene TRBJ2-3, with 7 nucleotides matching TRBD2. The sequence derives from a man aged 50-60 years with active or convalescent COVID-19. The source material was peripheral blood. CDR3 sequence: CASSQDPPKRGRRYTDTQYF. The CDR3, as DNA: TGCGCCAGCAGCCAAGATCCCCCCAAGCGGGGCCGCCGGTACACAGATACGCAGTATTTT.